These 9 T cell receptor beta chains came from one sample sequenced in a study of blood T cell repertoires in COVID-19 (dated by TCRdb to about 2020). Libraries were prepared through the immunoSEQ multiplex PCR assay. The immuneACCESS repertoire file appears here via TCRdb, limited to in-frame rearrangements. These files lack a portion of the clones; in checked studies, under half of the deficit traces to unresolved V genes, and the cause of the others is not known. This sample lists about 300,000 clones; 86% were detected once. 1.5% to 2% of the sample rests with the top ten. The specimen was peripheral blood. The receptors shown here come from a woman between 50 and 59 years old with acute or convalescent COVID-19.

This clone was counted once. The CDR3 reads CASSPGQKNTGELFF. CDR3 DNA sequence: TGTGCCAGCAGCCCGGGACAGAAGAATACCGGGGAGCTGTTTTTT. The chain has TRBV3-1 (or the pseudogene TRBV3-2) and TRBJ2-2, with 7 nucleotides matching TRBD1. Germline V gene data show CDR1 as LGHDT and CDR2 as YNNKEL (reference sequence). There are 15 residues in the CDR3. Losses at the gene ends were 4 bases for V and 5 bases for J; bases not matched to a gene: 7.

This clone has only a few counts. The chain couples TRBV30 to TRBJ2-5; TRBD2 agrees at 10 bases. Trimming cost V 1 base and J 5 bases; bases outside gene matches: 4. Germline lookup yields CDR1 GTSNPN and CDR2 SVGIG (reference sequence). The CDR3 has 14 amino acids. In DNA form, the CDR3 reads TGTGCCTGGAGTGCGGGACTAGCGTTGGAGACCCAGTACTTC. This gives the protein CAWSAGLALETQYF.

The chain combines TRBV6-5 with TRBJ1-2, with 7 bases lining up with TRBD1. The CDR3 sequence is 12 residues long. The V gene end was trimmed by 9 bases and the J gene end by 5 bases; junction bases not matched to a gene: 6. CDR1 and CDR2 from the germline V gene are MNHEY and SVGAGI. CDR3 DNA: TGTGCCAGTACTCCAGGGGGGTATGGCTACACCTTC. This codes for CASTPGGYGYTF.

The V call is TRBV28, the J call TRBJ1-1; 8 bases fit TRBD1. In germline, CDR1 is MDHEN, CDR2 SYDVKM. V dropped 4 bases and J dropped 3; count of bases not matched to a gene: 7. The CDR3 has 15 residues. This chain's CDR3 is CASSSPGQADTEAFF. CDR3 nucleotides: TGTGCCAGCAGTTCTCCGGGACAGGCAGACACTGAAGCTTTCTTT.

This clone was found once. The CDR3 bases are TGTGCCAGCAGTTACGGCGGGAGTAGCTCCTACGAGCAGTACTTC. Its translation: CASSYGGSSSYEQYF. The rearrangement uses TRBV6-5 and TRBJ2-7; 7 nucleotides align to TRBD2. Germline V gene data show CDR1 as MNHEY and CDR2 as SVGAGI. With 2 bases clipped from V and 0 bases from J, the junction kept 4 bases outside the gene matches. The length of the CDR3 is 15 residues.

This rearrangement joins TRBV19 to TRBJ1-5, with D unresolved. V dropped 5 bases and J dropped 2 bases, with 13 bases sitting between them. Germline loops: CDR1 LNHDA, CDR2 SQIVND (reference sequence). The CDR3 has 15 amino acids. CDR3 region: CASSLPPWRNQPQHF. Written as DNA, the CDR3 is TGTGCCAGTAGTCTGCCCCCCTGGCGCAATCAGCCCCAGCATTTT.

The chain combines TRBV6-2 or TRBV6-3 with TRBJ1-1, with D perhaps matching TRBD1 (6 bases). V shed 6 bases and J shed 0 bases, with 8 bases lying between them. This CDR3 comprises 13 residues. Germline V gene lookup returns CDR1 MNHEY and CDR2 SVGEGT. The CDR3 sequence is CASSHRVNTEAFF. DNA of the CDR3: TGTGCCAGCAGCCACAGGGTGAACACTGAAGCTTTCTTT.

The rearrangement joins TRBV4-2 to TRBJ1-4, with 7 bases aligning to TRBD1. The CDR3 spans 13 residues. Germline CDR1 LGHNA, CDR2 YNFKEQ. J gave up 11 bases and V 2 bases, and 5 bases lay outside the gene matches. This CDR3 reads CASSQTDRAKLFF. DNA for the CDR3: TGTGCCAGCAGCCAAACCGACAGGGCCAAACTGTTTTTT.

The chain combines TRBV19 with TRBJ2-7; 9 nucleotides agree with TRBD2. Germline CDR1 reads LNHDA; CDR2 reads SQIVND (reference sequence). V lost 7 bases and J lost 2; bases outside the gene matches: 6. This CDR3 spans 14 amino acids. As DNA, the CDR3 is TGTGCCAGTACGTCAGCGGGAGGCACCTACGAGCAGTACTTC. Its protein product is CASTSAGGTYEQYF.